This record concerns one TCR beta chain sequence. The sample comes from a study of blood T cell repertoires in COVID-19. Study-wide context: The samples span acute and convalescent COVID-19 from the United States, Italy and Spain.

This CDR3 comprises 15 residues. With 5 bases removed from V and 2 bases from J, the gap between germline ends came to 16 bases. Germline CDR1 MDHEN, CDR2 SYDVKM. Authors' methods: Estimation of nucleated cell counts relied on the amplification of reference gene primers. Data came from immunoSEQ multiplex PCR; TCRdb stores just in-frame clones and leaves some out. V and J calls and clone size come straight from that table; D and trimming were deduced from the DNA. Altogether roughly 120,000 clones are present, approximately 89% being singletons, with the ten largest covering 3.2%. The chain recombines TRBV28 with TRBJ2-7, with a tentative D call TRBD2 (5 bases). The sample consisted of peripheral blood. The sequence came from a woman over 75 with COVID-19, enrolled during active disease. Here the CDR3 DNA reads TGTGCCAGCAGTCCGGTTTTAGCGTACACCTACGAGCAGTACTTC. Translation: CASSPVLAYTYEQYF.